This T cell receptor beta chain was sequenced in a study of shared clonotypes between healthy human individuals. Only in-frame clones appear in the TCRdb table, and some are missing; sequencing was by immunoSEQ multiplex PCR. The sample consists of a few million clones, 85% to 95% of them appearing once. As concerns this clone: The antigen is unknown.

Findings of the study overall: Having only a few donors restricted how much genetic and exposure-history diversity was captured.

Germline CDR1 reads SQVTM; CDR2 reads ANQGSEA. The V gene lost 3 bases and the J gene lost 5 bases, with 13 bases spanning the gap. This CDR3 has 13 amino acids. Material for sequencing was naive CD4+ T cells from PBMCs. Stated subset: CD45RA+ positively selected. The chain couples TRBV29-1 to TRBJ2-5; D not certain. The sequence derives from a man aged 18 to 30 in good health. Some clones in this sample may be carry-over from other donors' samples. The CDR3: CSVDRVGWETQYF. CDR3 in DNA: TGCAGCGTTGATAGGGTAGGCTGGGAGACCCAGTACTTC.